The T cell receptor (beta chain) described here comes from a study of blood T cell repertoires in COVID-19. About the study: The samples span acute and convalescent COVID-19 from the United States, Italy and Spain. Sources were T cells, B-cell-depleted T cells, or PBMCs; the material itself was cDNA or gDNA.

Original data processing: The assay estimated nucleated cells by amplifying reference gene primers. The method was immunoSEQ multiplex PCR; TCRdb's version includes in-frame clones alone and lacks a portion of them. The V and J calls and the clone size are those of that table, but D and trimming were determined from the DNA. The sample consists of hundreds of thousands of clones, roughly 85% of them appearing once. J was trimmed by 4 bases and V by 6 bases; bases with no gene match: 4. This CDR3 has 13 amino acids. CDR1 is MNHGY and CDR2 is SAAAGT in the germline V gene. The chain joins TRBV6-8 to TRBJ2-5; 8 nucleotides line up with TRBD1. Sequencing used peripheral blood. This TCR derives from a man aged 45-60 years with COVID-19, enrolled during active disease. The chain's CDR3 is CASRQTGVETQYF. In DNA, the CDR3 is TGTGCCAGCAGGCAGACAGGGGTAGAGACCCAGTACTTC.